The rows below give T cell receptor beta chains drawn from one sample of a study of control samples from healthy donors and cancer patients. Sequencing was performed with immunoSEQ multiplex PCR; in TCRdb, only in-frame clones are kept and a portion is missing. The data contain 100,000 to 150,000 clones, approximately 92% of them singletons. Sequencing was carried out using blood. The receptors here all came from a woman between 45 and 60 years old in good health. Both conserved end residues are trimmed from each CDR3. Fields, in order: J gene, V gene, CDR3 protein.

TRBJ2-7	TRBV5-6	ASSLDPRRVTYEQY
TRBJ2-5	TRBV5-4	ASSLPGRPQETQY
TRBJ1-1	TRBV6-5	ATRDRAFTEAF
TRBJ1-5	TRBV3-1/TRBV3-2	ASSQDFSTGRNQPQH
TRBJ2-1	TRBV5-4	ASSTPNQVGEQF
TRBJ1-2	TRBV3-1/TRBV3-2	ASSQLNDRAPYT
TRBJ2-2	TRBV28	ASSFSAGTNTGELF
TRBJ2-7	TRBV19	ASSMGIAGTYEQY
TRBJ1-5	TRBV19	ASSYSNQPQH
TRBJ2-4	TRBV4-1	ASSLRIDTAKNIQY
TRBJ2-7	TRBV30	AWGQLRKQY
TRBJ2-7	TRBV19	ASSIRTGYHEQY
TRBJ1-1	TRBV2	ASSAGRTNTEAF
TRBJ2-7	TRBV27	ASSSSGTTYEQY
TRBJ2-7	TRBV18	ASSPNLGTASYEQY
TRBJ1-1	TRBV6-5	ASSKDGRSEAF
TRBJ1-4	TRBV7-9	ASSLGAGTEKLF
TRBJ1-5	TRBV2	ASRADRAEESNQPQH
TRBJ1-4	TRBV25-1	ASSEVRGVGEKLF
TRBJ2-5	TRBV5-6	ASSLAFGFQY
TRBJ2-5	TRBV5-1	ASSLSLSGIETQY
TRBJ1-1	TRBV18	ASSLGGAEAF
TRBJ1-2	TRBV28	ASSLGRENGYT
TRBJ1-4	TRBV10-3	ASRGAGVNEKLF
TRBJ2-2	TRBV5-1	ASSRGQGLNTGELF
TRBJ2-7	TRBV28	ASSAPGLAGLQY
TRBJ2-7	TRBV9	ASSVEFDEQY
TRBJ1-1	TRBV28	ASMVNTEAF
TRBJ2-3	TRBV2	ASNQSPTDTQY
TRBJ1-2	TRBV30	AWSVRGGYGYT
TRBJ2-7	TRBV2	ASSDRGTYEQY
TRBJ1-2	TRBV3-1/TRBV3-2	ASSQDRANYGYT
TRBJ1-1	TRBV18	ASSPQGQGLRDTEAF
TRBJ1-6	TRBV29-1	SVTTGSSYNSPLH
TRBJ1-2	TRBV6-5	ASKKRQGDYGYT
TRBJ1-2	TRBV4-1	ASSQDLAGVNYGYT
TRBJ2-1	TRBV28	ASSLGLAGVQGEQF
TRBJ2-7	TRBV5-1	ASSLGQASSYEQY
TRBJ1-2	TRBV12-5	ASGLTTETT
TRBJ1-3	TRBV6-6	ASSLKQGSGNTIY
TRBJ2-6	TRBV5-1	ASSLMRGSGANVLT
TRBJ2-3	TRBV11-3	ASSLGTSGGRNTQY
TRBJ2-1	TRBV28	ASSSSLGTSGRNEQF
TRBJ1-1	TRBV5-5	ASSYSSTGTTDRQ
TRBJ2-1	TRBV6-4	ASSERPDSYNEQF
TRBJ2-1	TRBV28	ASSTNWVTRSPSYNEQF
TRBJ2-4	TRBV7-2	ASSLGQGGNIQY
TRBJ1-2	TRBV29-1	SVNVAGKGYT
TRBJ1-1	TRBV25-1	ASTQQGAGDTEAF
TRBJ2-2	TRBV28	AAGGNTGELF
TRBJ1-5	TRBV12-3/TRBV12-4	ASRGQVNQPQH
TRBJ2-7	TRBV2	ASTRQGQGDRYEQY
TRBJ2-7	TRBV28	ASSFGGIGGLEQY
TRBJ1-2	TRBV10-3	AISLDKNYGYT
TRBJ1-1	TRBV19	ATARGGRGGVSVNTEAF